This T cell receptor beta chain was sequenced during a study of regulatory T cells in long-lasting Graves disease. Findings of the study overall: Patients whose Graves' disease persisted exhibited lower TCR diversity than those newly diagnosed.

This clonotype has just a few counts. Antigen unknown. Time point noted: newly diagnosed GD, antithyroid drugs for less than 3 months. Construction of the TCR library relied on RNA isolated from PBMCs. Investigators report Graves' disease was diagnosed under American Thyroid Association guidelines. EDTA tubes received roughly 8.6 milliliters of drawn peripheral blood. iRepertoire HTBI primers and Arm-PCR of CDR3 regions built TCR beta libraries. TCRdb used MiXCR to reprocess the multiplex PCR reads, holding one entry per CDR3 protein. The data hold 560,000 or so distinct CDR3 sequences, with 15% to 20% observed a single time. From germline, CDR1 is DFQATT and CDR2 SNEGSKA (reference sequence). The V and J ends lost 1 base and 4 bases respectively, with 16 bases between them. This CDR3 spans 15 amino acids. In addition, the sample was reused for a study of T cells in Graves' hyperthyroidism and ophthalmopathy. This second study notes: First-round RT-PCR of the TCR CDR3 relied on the HTBI primer set.

The sample consisted of peripheral blood mononuclear cells (PBMCs), taken at new diagnosis, from a patient treated with antithyroid drugs. The clonotype was recovered from a man in his late teens or twenties with Graves disease. The gene calls are TRBV20-1 and TRBJ1-2; unclear D gene. CDR3 protein: CSARVDREATYGYTF. The DNA for the CDR3 is TGCAGTGCTAGAGTGGATAGGGAAGCAACCTATGGCTACACCTTC.